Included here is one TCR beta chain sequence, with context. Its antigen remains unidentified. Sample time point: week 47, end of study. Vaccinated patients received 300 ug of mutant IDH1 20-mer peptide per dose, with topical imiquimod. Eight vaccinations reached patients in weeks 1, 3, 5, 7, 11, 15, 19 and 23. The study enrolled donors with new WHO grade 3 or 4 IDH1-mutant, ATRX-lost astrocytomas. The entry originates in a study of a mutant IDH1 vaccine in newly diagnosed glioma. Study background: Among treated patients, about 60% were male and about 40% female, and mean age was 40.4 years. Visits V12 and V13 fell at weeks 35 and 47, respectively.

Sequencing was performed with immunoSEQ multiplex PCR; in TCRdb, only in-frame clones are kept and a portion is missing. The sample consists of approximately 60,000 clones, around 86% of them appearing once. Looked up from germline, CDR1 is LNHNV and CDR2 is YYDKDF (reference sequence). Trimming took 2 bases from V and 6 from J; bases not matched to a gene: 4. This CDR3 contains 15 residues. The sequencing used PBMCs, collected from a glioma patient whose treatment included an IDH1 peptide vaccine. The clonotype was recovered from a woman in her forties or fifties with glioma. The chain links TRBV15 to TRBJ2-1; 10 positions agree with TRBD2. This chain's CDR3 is CATSRFSGGANEQFF. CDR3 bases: TGTGCCACCAGCAGATTCAGCGGGGGGGCCAATGAGCAGTTCTTC.